The next 18 T cell receptor beta chains were all read from a single sample in a study of T cells in Graves' hyperthyroidism and ophthalmopathy. TCR beta CDR3 region amplification was performed from RNA transcripts. During a first-round RT-PCR of the TCR CDR3, the HTBI primer set was used. TCRdb reanalysed the multiplex PCR reads using MiXCR and keeps one entry per CDR3 protein. The repertoire holds 300,000 to 350,000 distinct CDR3 sequences, with 15% to 20% as singletons. The sample was blood. The origin of the receptors is a woman aged 45-65 years with Graves' hyperthyroidism.

This clonotype was picked up a small number of times. This chain joins TRBV2 and TRBJ2-2; no definite D call. Trimming took 4 bases from V and 5 from J, leaving 17 bases between them. The CDR3 contains 16 residues. Germline V CDR1 and CDR2: SNHLY, FYNNEI. DNA for the CDR3: TGTGCCAGCAGTGTTGAGACCCCCTCTCAGACCGGGGAGCTGTTTTTT. Translated: CASSVETPSQTGELFF.

This clonotype was seen once. This chain connects TRBV7-3 to TRBJ2-7; 7 bases align to TRBD1. The V and J ends lost 0 bases and 2 bases, in that order; junction bases with no gene match: 1. Germline V gene data show CDR1 as SGHTA and CDR2 as FQGTGA. The CDR3 has 14 residues. CDR3 loop: CASSLTGQPYEQYF. In nucleotides, the CDR3 is TGTGCCAGCAGCTTAACGGGACAGCCCTACGAGCAGTACTTC.

This clonotype was seen a few times. The chain recombines TRBV2 with TRBJ2-3; D might be TRBD2 (5 bases). V shed 3 bases and J shed 5 bases, with 12 bases lying between them. In germline, CDR1 is SNHLY, CDR2 FYNNEI. The CDR3 spans 14 residues. The CDR3 nucleotides are TGTGCCAGCAGTGATTTAGGCCGGGAAGATACGCAGTATTTT. It is translated as CASSDLGREDTQYF.

In its sample, this clonotype was seen many times. V is TRBV18 and J is TRBJ2-4; 8 bases are shared with TRBD2. The CDR3 loop spans 15 amino acids. J was trimmed by 7 bases and V by 6 bases; bases with no gene match: 11. Germline CDR1 and CDR2: KGHSH and LQKENI. CDR3 region: CASSPRDGRGNIQYF. DNA of the CDR3: TGTGCCAGCTCCCCAAGAGACGGGAGGGGGAACATTCAGTACTTC.

V gene TRBV2 combines with J gene TRBJ1-5; 9 bases fit TRBD1. The junction had 4 bases not matched to a gene; V was cut back by 7 bases and J by 0 bases. CDR3 length equals 15 residues. Germline-derived CDR1 and CDR2 are SNHLY and FYNNEI. CDR3: CASKLDRGSNQPQHF. The CDR3 DNA sequence: TGTGCCAGCAAGCTGGACAGGGGTAGCAATCAGCCCCAGCATTTT.

V gene TRBV7-9 combines with J gene TRBJ1-2, with a possible D match to TRBD1 (5 bases). The CDR3 is made up of 16 amino acids. V was trimmed by 2 bases and J by 4 bases, leaving 17 bases between them. The V gene's germline CDR1 is SEHNR and CDR2 FQNEAQ (reference sequence). In nucleotides, the CDR3 is TGTGCCAGCAGCTTACAGGAAGCACCTGGGACCTATGGCTACACCTTC. Translated, it gives CASSLQEAPGTYGYTF.

This clonotype was detected many times. V usage is TRBV28 and J usage is TRBJ2-3; 7 bases fit TRBD1. Per the germline V gene, CDR1 is MDHEN and CDR2 is SYDVKM. CDR3 length: 12 residues. V shed 3 bases, J shed 10 bases, and the junction held 4 bases outside the gene matches. The CDR3, as DNA: TGTGCCAGCAGTTTCAAGGGGGCAGCGCAGTATTTT. It specifies CASSFKGAAQYF. The whole variable domain, filled in from reference TRBV28 and TRBJ2-3, reads DVKVTQSSRYLVKRTGEKVFLECVQDMDHENMFWYRQDPGLGLRLIYFSYDVKMKEKGDIPEGYSVSREKKERFSLILESASTNQTSMYLCASSFKGAAQYFGPGTRLTVL.

J is TRBJ1-1 and V is TRBV19; no firm D call. In germline, CDR1 is LNHDA, CDR2 SQIVND (reference sequence). This CDR3 spans 14 amino acids. V lost 4 bases and J 1 base, leaving 10 bases between the germline ends. The CDR3 DNA is TGTGCCAGTAGTAAAGTACTGAGGAACACTGAAGCTTTCTTT. Translating it yields CASSKVLRNTEAFF. Looking up the rest from reference TRBV19 and TRBJ1-1 gives the full variable domain: DGGITQSPKYLFRKEGQNVTLSCEQNLNHDAMYWYRQDPGQGLRLIYYSQIVNDFQKGDIAEGYSVSREKKESFPLTVTSAQKNPTAFYLCASSKVLRNTEAFFGQGTRLTVV.

The chain is built from TRBV4-2 and TRBJ2-7; weak D call: TRBD1 (6 bases). Trimming stripped 1 base from V and 1 base from J, with 14 bases between. The length of the CDR3 is 16 residues. CDR1 and CDR2 from the germline V gene are LGHNA and YNFKEQ. The CDR3 coding sequence is TGTGCCAGCAGCCAAGGAGGGGGTGCAGATTCCTACGAGCAGTACTTC. Protein: CASSQGGGADSYEQYF.

This clonotype was counted between two and nine times. The chain recombines TRBV20-1 with TRBJ1-6; 10 bases are shared with TRBD1. Trimming removed 5 bases from V and 7 bases from J; junction bases left unmatched: 8. Germline V gene sequence: CDR1 DFQATT, CDR2 SNEGSKA (reference sequence). The CDR3 contains 15 residues. The CDR3 is CSAVKTGGANSPLHF. The CDR3 nucleotides read TGCAGTGCTGTTAAGACAGGGGGCGCAAATTCACCCCTCCACTTT.

This chain joins TRBV30 and TRBJ1-5; D is unresolved. The CDR3 contains 14 residues. The germline V and J ends were trimmed by 1 base and 1 base, with 8 bases remaining between them. Germline V gene sequence: CDR1 GTSNPN, CDR2 SVGIG (reference sequence). CDR3 in DNA: TGTGCCTGGAGTGCCGGACTGAGCAATCAGCCCCAGCATTTT. This codes for CAWSAGLSNQPQHF.

This clonotype was counted many times. The chain joins TRBV12-3 or TRBV12-4 to TRBJ2-1; D may be TRBD2 (6 bases). Trimming shortened V by 5 bases and J by 0 bases, and 17 bases separated the two germline ends. The CDR3 sequence is 17 residues long. This CDR3 reads CASSLFPSESSYNEQFF. Here the CDR3 DNA reads TGTGCCAGCAGTCTATTCCCTAGCGAGAGCTCCTACAATGAGCAGTTCTTC.

The chain links TRBV19 to TRBJ2-7; 7 bases line up with TRBD2. This CDR3 is built from 15 residues. CDR1 is LNHDA, CDR2 SQIVND, per germline (reference sequence). V lost 1 base to trimming and J lost 1 base; unmatched junction nucleotides: 4. This chain's CDR3 is CASSIVAGLSYEQYF. The CDR3 coding sequence is TGTGCCAGTAGTATAGTAGCGGGTCTATCCTACGAGCAGTACTTC.

The V gene is TRBV7-8, the J gene TRBJ2-1; 8 bases align to TRBD2. The CDR3 has 15 amino acids. The trim removed 1 base at V and 7 bases at J, leaving 6 bases unmatched. Germline V gene sequence: CDR1 SGHVS, CDR2 FQNEAQ. The DNA of the CDR3 is TGTGCCAGCAGCTTAGGACTAGCGAGCCAGAATGAGCAGTTCTTC. Translated: CASSLGLASQNEQFF. Drawing the rest from reference TRBV7-8 and TRBJ2-1, the complete variable domain is GAGVSQSPRYKVAKRGQDVALRCDPISGHVSLFWYQQALGQGPEFLTYFQNEAQLDKSGLPSDRFFAERPEGSVSTLKIQRTQQEDSAVYLCASSLGLASQNEQFFGPGTRLTVL.

The rearrangement joins TRBV2 to TRBJ1-1, with TRBD1 matching 9 bases. V trimming: 10 bases; J trimming: 5 bases; junction bases outside the gene matches: 8. The CDR3 runs to 13 residues. Germline lookup yields CDR1 SNHLY and CDR2 FYNNEI. The CDR3 is CANGQGQGTEAFF. The CDR3 DNA follows: TGTGCCAACGGACAGGGGCAAGGGACTGAAGCTTTCTTT. The full variable domain, completed using reference TRBV2 and TRBJ1-1, is EPEVTQTPSHQVTQMGQEVILRCVPISNHLYFYWYRQILGQKVEFLVSFYNNEISEKSEIFDDQFSVERPDGSNFTLKIRSTKLEDSAMYFCANGQGQGTEAFFGQGTRLTVV.

The table lists this clonotype with many counts. The V and J genes are TRBV5-1 and TRBJ1-1; no reliable D call. This CDR3 is 10 amino acids long. V was shortened by 7 bases and J by 1 base, with 2 bases between the two germline ends. CDR1 is SGHRS, CDR2 YFSETQ, per germline. As DNA, the CDR3 is TGCGCCAGCCCGAACACTGAAGCTTTCTTT. Amino acids: CASPNTEAFF.

This clonotype was seen at least ten times. The chain carries TRBV18 and TRBJ1-1; no reliable D call. CDR3 length: 15 residues. Trimming left V 1 base short and J 3 bases short, with 12 bases between. Germline CDR1 is KGHSH and CDR2 is LQKENI. CDR3 coding DNA: TGTGCCAGCTCACCACTAGACGTGTTAGACACTGAAGCTTTCTTT. It specifies CASSPLDVLDTEAFF.

This clonotype came up many times. This CDR3 reads CASSVAPGTEETQYF. In nucleotides, the CDR3 is TGTGCCAGCAGCGTAGCTCCCGGGACCGAAGAGACCCAGTACTTC. The rearrangement uses TRBV9 and TRBJ2-5; the D gene could be TRBD1 or TRBD2 (5 bases each). CDR1 is SGDLS and CDR2 is YYNGEE in the germline V gene. Trimming stripped 0 bases from V and 3 bases from J, with 12 bases between. The CDR3 runs to 15 residues.